Following are 31 T cell receptor beta chains from one sample sequenced in a study of shared clonotypes between healthy human individuals (dated by TCRdb to 2020 to 2021). The library was obtained by the immunoSEQ multiplex PCR assay. This immuneACCESS table, as held by TCRdb, lists in-frame sequences with V and J called but not all clones. Of the missing ones, under half trace to an unresolved V gene in checked studies; the others have no known cause. The sample table contains approximately 2.4 million clones; only one count was recorded for under 97% of them. Of the sample, about 0.13% is held by the ten largest clones. The sequenced sample consisted of naive CD4+ T cells sorted from blood. This specimen's cell subset or site label, interpreted: CD45RA+ positively selected. The receptors were sampled from a young man in good health.

The chain employs TRBV19 and TRBJ1-6, with D tentatively TRBD1 (6 bases). The CDR3 covers 16 residues. Germline V CDR1 and CDR2: LNHDA, SQIVND (reference sequence). V was clipped by 4 bases and J by 5 bases, with 15 bases between them. The CDR3 DNA is TGTGCCAGTAGTACCCGGGGGCGAGTCGATAATTCACCCCTCCACTTT. The encoded protein is CASSTRGRVDNSPLHF.

The DNA of the CDR3 is TGTGCCAGCAGTGAAATTGAGGGGAGCTACGAGCAGTACTTC. Its translation: CASSEIEGSYEQYF. The chain links TRBV2 to TRBJ2-5, with D perhaps matching TRBD1 or TRBD2 (5 bases each). The J call may be wrong; the DNA end is better matched by TRBJ2-7. Germline CDR1 and CDR2: SNHLY and FYNNEI. This CDR3 region has 14 residues.

The rearrangement links TRBV13 to TRBJ2-1; D gene unclear. Trimming removed 4 bases from V and 3 bases from J, with 10 bases in between. The germline V gene encodes CDR1 PRHDT and CDR2 FYEKMQ (reference sequence). CDR3 length equals 14 residues. In DNA, the CDR3 is TGTGCCAGCAGCTCCGGACCCCTCTACAATGAGCAGTTCTTC. Its translation: CASSSGPLYNEQFF.

On this clone: Other DNA sequences within the sample encode an identical CDR3. This chain uses TRBV7-2 with TRBJ1-5; 7 nucleotides match TRBD1. The CDR3 loop spans 14 amino acids. V gave up 5 bases and J gave up 0 bases; unmatched junction bases: 1. The germline gives CDR1 SGHTA, CDR2 FQGNSA. The CDR3 DNA reads as TGTGCCAGCAGCCGGGACAGTAGCAATCAGCCCCAGCATTTT. Translated: CASSRDSSNQPQHF.

This chain joins TRBV16 and TRBJ1-2; TRBD1 is a possible D gene (5 bases). CDR3 size: 13 residues. CDR1 KGHSY and CDR2 FQNENV come from the germline V gene. Trimming shortened V by 0 bases and J by 8 bases, and 10 bases separated the two germline ends. The CDR3 reads CASSQSGVRGYTF. As DNA, the CDR3 is TGTGCCAGCAGCCAATCGGGGGTACGAGGCTACACCTTC.

This sequence joins TRBV7-8 and TRBJ1-4, with no clear D. The CDR3 is 16 residues long. Germline V gives CDR1 SGHVS, CDR2 FQNEAQ. V was shortened by 3 bases and J by 4 bases, with 15 bases between the two germline ends. The CDR3 bases are TGTGCCAGCAGCTTCGGTCTTGCAGGCTATAATGAAAAACTGTTTTTT. It translates to CASSFGLAGYNEKLFF. Together with reference TRBV7-8 and TRBJ1-4, the CDR3 gives the full variable domain: GAGVSQSPRYKVAKRGQDVALRCDPISGHVSLFWYQQALGQGPEFLTYFQNEAQLDKSGLPSDRFFAERPEGSVSTLKIQRTQQEDSAVYLCASSFGLAGYNEKLFFGSGTQLSVL.

On this clone itself: Given a much more abundant clone one base away, this may be a read error. The sample has other DNA sequences that encode this CDR3 too. V gene TRBV11-1 combines with J gene TRBJ2-5; D gene uncertain. The CDR3 length is 11 residues. Germline CDR1 reads SGHAT; CDR2 reads FQDESV (reference sequence). Trimming removed 1 base from V and 5 bases from J, with 2 bases in between. The CDR3: CASSLGETQYF. DNA for the CDR3: TGTGCCAGCAGCTTAGGGGAGACCCAGTACTTC. The full variable domain, with the rest looked up from reference TRBV11-1 and TRBJ2-5, is EAEVAQSPRYKITEKSQAVAFWCDPISGHATLYWYRQILGQGPELLVQFQDESVVDDSQLPKDRFSAERLKGVDSTLKIQPAELGDSAMYLCASSLGETQYFGPGTRLLVL.

The chain employs TRBV28 and TRBJ2-7, with 7 bases fitting TRBD1. V shed 3 bases, J shed 2 bases, and the junction held 4 bases outside the gene matches. CDR1 and CDR2 (germline): MDHEN, SYDVKM. This CDR3 contains 14 residues. CDR3 sequence: CASSFSGTAYEQYF. The CDR3 DNA is TGTGCCAGCAGTTTCTCCGGGACAGCCTACGAGCAGTACTTC.

The chain joins TRBV6-1 to TRBJ2-7; perhaps TRBD2 as D (6 bases). CDR3 size: 13 residues. Germline-derived CDR1 and CDR2 are MNHNS and SASEGT. The V and J ends lost 11 bases and 6 bases respectively, with 20 bases between them. The DNA for the CDR3 is TGTGCCGCGGTCCTCTCGCGGGACGCCGAGCAGTACTTC. Protein product: CAAVLSRDAEQYF.

This clone was detected a few times. The rearrangement links TRBV7-6 to TRBJ1-2, with 7 nucleotides matching TRBD1. The CDR3 covers 14 residues. Germline assignment: CDR1 SGHVS and CDR2 FNYEAQ. The V gene end was trimmed by 4 bases and the J gene end by 6 bases; junction bases not matched to a gene: 8. The CDR3: CASSSGQSPHGYTF. Written as DNA, the CDR3 is TGTGCCAGCAGCTCGGGACAGTCTCCCCATGGCTACACCTTC.

This rearrangement joins TRBV7-2 to TRBJ1-2; 9 nucleotides match TRBD1. Trimming removed 5 bases from V and 4 bases from J; junction bases left unmatched: 8. Germline-derived CDR1 and CDR2 are SGHTA and FQGNSA. This CDR3 is built from 15 residues. As DNA, the CDR3 is TGTGCCAGCAGCCCGACAGGGGGAATAGGCTATGGCTACACCTTC. It yields the protein CASSPTGGIGYGYTF.

The chain couples TRBV5-8 to TRBJ1-2; D is unresolved. There are 12 residues in the CDR3. Trimming removed 2 bases from V and 3 bases from J, with 5 bases in between. Germline lookup yields CDR1 SGHTS and CDR2 YDEGEE. CDR3 DNA: TGTGCCAGCAGCTTTTCGGACTATGGCTACACCTTC. It encodes CASSFSDYGYTF.

For this clone: The same CDR3 arises from other DNA sequences in this sample as well. The rearrangement uses TRBV7-2 and TRBJ2-5; D ambiguous. The CDR3 has 11 amino acids. Germline V gene data show CDR1 as SGHTA and CDR2 as FQGNSA. V lost 3 bases to trimming and J lost 5 bases, with 4 bases between them. The CDR3 loop is CASSFSETQYF. The CDR3 DNA reads as TGTGCCAGCAGCTTCAGTGAGACCCAGTACTTC.

This chain connects TRBV6-5 to TRBJ1-2; TRBD1 might be the D (6 bases). V was clipped by 4 bases and J by 1 base, with 10 bases between them. In germline, CDR1 is MNHEY, CDR2 SVGAGI. There are 14 residues in the CDR3. The CDR3 spells CASSSYRVNYGYTF. The CDR3, as DNA: TGTGCCAGCAGTTCGTACAGGGTTAACTATGGCTACACCTTC.

The genes are TRBV6-1 and TRBJ2-7; D gene uncertain. This CDR3 contains 14 residues. Trimming removed 6 bases at V and 3 bases at J, with 15 bases between. From germline, CDR1 is MNHNS and CDR2 SASEGT. CDR3 nucleotide sequence: TGTGCCAGCAGGAGTCGACGGGCCCTCTACGAGCAGTACTTC. As protein: CASRSRRALYEQYF.

The rearrangement links TRBV9 to TRBJ1-1, with TRBD1 matching 7 bases. The CDR3 is 14 residues long. CDR1 and CDR2 from the germline V gene are SGDLS and YYNGEE. The J segment lost 4 bases and the V segment lost 3 bases, leaving 6 bases of the junction unmatched. DNA for the CDR3: TGTGCCAGCAGCGGGGGACAGATCAGCACTGAAGCTTTCTTT. This encodes CASSGGQISTEAFF.

This chain uses TRBV18 with TRBJ1-1, with TRBD1 as a possible D gene (5 bases). Germline CDR1 KGHSH, CDR2 LQKENI. The V gene lost 2 bases and the J gene lost 5 bases, with 15 bases spanning the gap. The CDR3 totals 15 residues. CDR3 bases: TGTGCCAGCTCACCAATCCTAGGGGATCCGACTGAAGCTTTCTTT. Encoded protein: CASSPILGDPTEAFF.

This rearrangement joins TRBV11-3 to TRBJ1-3; D is possibly TRBD1 (5 bases). This CDR3 region has 15 residues. V lost 5 bases and J lost 3, with 14 bases in between. Germline CDR1 reads SGHNT; CDR2 reads YENEEA. The CDR3 DNA follows: TGTGCCAGCAGCCGGGCGCAGGGCCTTGGAAACACCATATATTTT. It encodes CASSRAQGLGNTIYF.

The chain has TRBV2 and TRBJ1-5; 8 nucleotides agree with TRBD1. Germline loops: CDR1 SNHLY, CDR2 FYNNEI. With 1 base clipped from V and 8 bases from J, the junction kept 13 bases outside the gene matches. This CDR3 region has 17 residues. This CDR3 reads CASSEEQTGAPPEPQHF. The CDR3, as DNA: TGTGCCAGCAGTGAAGAACAGACAGGGGCACCGCCGGAGCCCCAGCATTTT. Full variable domain (remainder filled in from reference TRBV2 and TRBJ1-5): EPEVTQTPSHQVTQMGQEVILRCVPISNHLYFYWYRQILGQKVEFLVSFYNNEISEKSEIFDDQFSVERPDGSNFTLKIRSTKLEDSAMYFCASSEEQTGAPPEPQHFGDGTRLSIL.

Of note for this clone: A read error is possible here, since a much larger clone lies one base away. The same CDR3 can be traced to other DNA sequences in this sample. V usage is TRBV18 and J usage is TRBJ2-2; D gene unclear. Looked up from germline, CDR1 is KGHSH and CDR2 is LQKENI. V was clipped by 0 bases and J by 3 bases, with 2 bases between them. The CDR3 loop spans 13 amino acids. The CDR3 loop reads CASSPPHTGELFF. DNA for the CDR3: TGTGCCAGCTCACCACCGCACACCGGGGAGCTGTTTTTT.

The chain combines TRBV27 with TRBJ1-4; D is undetermined. The CDR3 totals 14 residues. Germline loops: CDR1 MNHEY, CDR2 SMNVEV (reference sequence). V was trimmed by 8 bases and J by 5 bases, leaving 15 bases between them. The CDR3 reads CASRRRNMNEKLFF. The CDR3 DNA reads as TGTGCCAGCCGTCGCAGGAATATGAATGAAAAACTGTTTTTT.

V usage is TRBV29-1 and J usage is TRBJ2-1; D perhaps matches TRBD1 (7 bases). The CDR3 sequence is 14 residues long. V was trimmed by 5 bases and J by 5 bases, leaving 16 bases between them. Germline loops: CDR1 SQVTM, CDR2 ANQGSEA. The CDR3 spells CSVNRGGSDNEQFF. The CDR3 nucleotides read TGCAGCGTTAACAGGGGAGGTTCCGACAATGAGCAGTTCTTC.

V is TRBV5-1 and J is TRBJ1-1; D possibly corresponds to TRBD1 (5 bases). The CDR3 runs to 14 residues. Germline V gene lookup returns CDR1 SGHRS and CDR2 YFSETQ. Between the trimmed V and J ends, which lost 3 bases and 1 base, there was a span of 10 bases. CDR3 nucleotide sequence: TGCGCCAGCAGCTGGGACTCCCGGAACACTGAAGCTTTCTTT. It is translated as CASSWDSRNTEAFF.

To note about this clone: This specimen includes other DNA sequences encoding the same CDR3. The CDR3 sequence: CASSLRGRGTDTQYF. Here the CDR3 DNA reads TGTGCCAGCAGCTTACGGGGGAGGGGCACAGATACGCAGTATTTT. This chain links TRBV7-2 with TRBJ2-3, with 7 bases fitting TRBD2. Germline CDR1 SGHTA, CDR2 FQGNSA. CDR3 size: 15 residues. The trim removed 2 bases at V and 1 base at J, leaving 3 bases unmatched.

The genes are TRBV7-9 and TRBJ2-4; 8 nucleotides align to TRBD1. J gave up 0 bases and V 7 bases, and 8 bases lay outside the gene matches. In germline, CDR1 is SEHNR, CDR2 FQNEAQ (reference sequence). The CDR3 has 16 residues. As DNA, the CDR3 is TGTGCCAGCACCCCACAGGGGGAGCTAGCCAAAAACATTCAGTACTTC. Translated, it gives CASTPQGELAKNIQYF.

The chain employs TRBV2 and TRBJ2-2; 7 bases map to TRBD1. CDR3 length: 15 residues. The V and J ends lost 6 bases and 1 base, in that order; junction bases with no gene match: 5. Germline CDR1 reads SNHLY; CDR2 reads FYNNEI. Written as DNA, the CDR3 is TGTGCCAGCAGGGGACAGTTGATGAACACCGGGGAGCTGTTTTTT. Protein sequence: CASRGQLMNTGELFF.

On this clone itself: This CDR3 is also generated by other DNA sequences in the sample. V usage is TRBV7-2 and J usage is TRBJ2-1, with TRBD2 matching 8 bases. The CDR3 contains 15 residues. The V gene's germline CDR1 is SGHTA and CDR2 FQGNSA. V lost 3 bases, J lost 6 bases, and 7 bases stayed unmatched. The CDR3 here is CASSFLAGGGNEQFF. CDR3 nucleotides: TGTGCCAGCAGCTTCCTAGCGGGTGGAGGCAATGAGCAGTTCTTC.

The rearrangement uses TRBV5-1 and TRBJ2-7; D perhaps matches TRBD2 (6 bases). Germline loops: CDR1 SGHRS, CDR2 YFSETQ. The CDR3 runs 16 residues. V lost 4 bases, J lost 4 bases, and 21 bases lay in between. CDR3 nucleotides: TGCGCCAGCAGCCTTTTCATGGGGGGAGGAACTTACGAGCAGTACTTC. Protein: CASSLFMGGGTYEQYF.

The chain's CDR3 is CASSTSGTNPGYF. CDR3 nucleotide sequence: TGTGCCAGCAGCACCTCCGGGACCAACCCTGGGTACTTC. J is TRBJ2-5 and V is TRBV5-6; perhaps D is TRBD1 or TRBD2 (5 bases each). The germline CDR1 and CDR2 sequences are SGHDT and YYEEEE. The length of the CDR3 is 13 residues. The germline V and J ends were trimmed by 4 bases and 13 bases, with 20 bases remaining between them.

The V and J genes are TRBV9 and TRBJ2-7; D gene unclear. V lost 4 bases to trimming and J lost 4 bases, with 12 bases between them. CDR1 and CDR2 (germline): SGDLS, YYNGEE. The CDR3 contains 13 residues. CDR3 in amino acids: CASSSFFGYEQYF. In DNA form, the CDR3 reads TGTGCCAGCAGCAGCTTTTTCGGTTACGAGCAGTACTTC.

The V and J genes are TRBV7-8 and TRBJ1-1, with D tentatively TRBD1 (5 bases). In germline, CDR1 is SGHVS, CDR2 FQNEAQ. The V and J ends lost 3 bases and 1 base respectively, with 12 bases between them. The CDR3 is 15 residues long. In nucleotides, the CDR3 is TGTGCCAGCAGCTTTGGGGGTGTCGGGAACACTGAAGCTTTCTTT. This encodes CASSFGGVGNTEAFF.